This TCR beta chain was profiled in a study of beta chain features in type 1 diabetes. CDR1 MGHRA and CDR2 YSYEKL come from the germline V gene. This CDR3 region has 14 residues. V shed 9 bases, J shed 5 bases, and the junction held 6 bases outside the gene matches. Expressed TCRB transcripts were sequenced because the entire RNA isolate underwent reverse transcription. Data came from immunoSEQ multiplex PCR; TCRdb stores just in-frame clones and leaves some out. The sample yields hundreds of thousands of clones, about a sixth seen once. This clone turned up a few times. The sequencing sample was made of naive CD4+ T cells from blood. The chain uses TRBV4-1 and TRBJ2-3; 12 bases align to TRBD2. This TCR derives from a man between 18 and 35 years old in good health. CDR3 sequence: CASSSGRAGDTQYF. DNA for the CDR3: TGCGCCAGTTCTAGCGGGAGGGCCGGAGATACGCAGTATTTT.